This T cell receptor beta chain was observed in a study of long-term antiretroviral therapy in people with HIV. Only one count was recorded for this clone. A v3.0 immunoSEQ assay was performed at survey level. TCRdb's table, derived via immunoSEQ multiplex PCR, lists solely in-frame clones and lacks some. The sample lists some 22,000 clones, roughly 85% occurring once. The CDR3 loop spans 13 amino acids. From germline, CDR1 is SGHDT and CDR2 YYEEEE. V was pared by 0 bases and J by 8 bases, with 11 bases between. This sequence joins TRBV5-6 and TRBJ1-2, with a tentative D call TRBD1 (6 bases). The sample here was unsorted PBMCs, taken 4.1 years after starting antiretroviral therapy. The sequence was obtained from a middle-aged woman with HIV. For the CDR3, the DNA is TGTGCCAGCAGCTTGGGGACGGGACACGGCTACACCTTC. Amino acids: CASSLGTGHGYTF.